The source of this TCR beta chain is a study of glioma-infiltrating T cells. Notes on the study in general: A blood CDR3 motif signature was depleted in highly divergent patients.

The CDR3 spans 14 residues. Trimming shortened V by 6 bases and J by 10 bases, and 22 bases separated the two germline ends. CDR1 is DFQATT and CDR2 is SNEGSKA in the germline V gene (reference sequence). Remarks on this clonotype: Its antigen is not identified.

The iRepertoire nested amplicon-rescue multiplex PCR amplified TCR alpha and beta CDR3s from RNA. One entry per CDR3 protein results from TCRdb running MiXCR on the multiplex PCR reads. In the table there are about 410,000 distinct CDR3 sequences, about 40% of which are singletons. V and J are TRBV20-1 and TRBJ2-1; D is ambiguous. The receptor's source is a human donor with low-grade glioma or glioblastoma, undergoing nonglioma brain surgery, or in good health (not recorded which). Sequencing was performed on glioma tissue, nonneoplastic brain tissue, or PBMCs (not recorded which). The CDR3 is CSAPARILLREQFF. CDR3 coding DNA: TGCAGTGCCCCCGCCCGGATCCTGCTACGCGAGCAGTTCTTC.